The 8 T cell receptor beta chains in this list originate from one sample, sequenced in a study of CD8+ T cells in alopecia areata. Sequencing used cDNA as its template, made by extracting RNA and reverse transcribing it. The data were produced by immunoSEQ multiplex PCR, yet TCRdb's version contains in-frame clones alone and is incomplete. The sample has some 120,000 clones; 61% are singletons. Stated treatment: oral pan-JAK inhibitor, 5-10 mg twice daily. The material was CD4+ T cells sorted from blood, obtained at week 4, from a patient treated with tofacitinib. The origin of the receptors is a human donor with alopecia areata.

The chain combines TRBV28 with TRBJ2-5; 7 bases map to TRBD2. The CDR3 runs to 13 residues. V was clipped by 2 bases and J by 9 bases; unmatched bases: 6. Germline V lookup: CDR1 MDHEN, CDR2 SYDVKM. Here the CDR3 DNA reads TGTGCCAGCAGTTTACCGGACCGGGGGGCCCAGTACTTC. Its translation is CASSLPDRGAQYF. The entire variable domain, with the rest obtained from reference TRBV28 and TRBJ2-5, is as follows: DVKVTQSSRYLVKRTGEKVFLECVQDMDHENMFWYRQDPGLGLRLIYFSYDVKMKEKGDIPEGYSVSREKKERFSLILESASTNQTSMYLCASSLPDRGAQYFGPGTRLLVL.

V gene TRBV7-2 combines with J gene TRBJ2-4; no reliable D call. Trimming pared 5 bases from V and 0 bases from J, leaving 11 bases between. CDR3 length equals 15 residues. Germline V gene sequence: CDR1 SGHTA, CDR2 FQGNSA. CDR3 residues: CASSPEARAKNIQYF. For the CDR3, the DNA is TGTGCCAGCAGCCCAGAGGCCAGAGCCAAAAACATTCAGTACTTC.

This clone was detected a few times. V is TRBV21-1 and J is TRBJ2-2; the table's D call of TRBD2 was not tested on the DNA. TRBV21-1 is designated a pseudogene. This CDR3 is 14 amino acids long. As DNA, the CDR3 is TGTGCCAGCAGCAAGGAGCGCCGCACCGGGGAGCTGTTTTTT. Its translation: CASSKERRTGELFF.

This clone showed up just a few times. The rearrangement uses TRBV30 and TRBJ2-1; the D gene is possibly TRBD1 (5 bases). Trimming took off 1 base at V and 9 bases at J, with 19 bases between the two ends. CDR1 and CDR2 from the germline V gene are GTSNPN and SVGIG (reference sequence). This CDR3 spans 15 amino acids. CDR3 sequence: CAWSEGVLYSSEQFF. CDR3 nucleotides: TGTGCCTGGAGTGAAGGGGTGCTGTATTCTAGTGAGCAGTTCTTC.

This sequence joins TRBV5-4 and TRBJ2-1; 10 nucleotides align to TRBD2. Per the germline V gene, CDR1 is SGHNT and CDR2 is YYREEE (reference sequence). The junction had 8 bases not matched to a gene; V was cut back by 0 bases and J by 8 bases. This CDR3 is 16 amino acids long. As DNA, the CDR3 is TGTGCCAGCAGCTTGGTGAGCGGGAGGGCCTCTGATGAGCAGTTCTTC. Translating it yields CASSLVSGRASDEQFF.

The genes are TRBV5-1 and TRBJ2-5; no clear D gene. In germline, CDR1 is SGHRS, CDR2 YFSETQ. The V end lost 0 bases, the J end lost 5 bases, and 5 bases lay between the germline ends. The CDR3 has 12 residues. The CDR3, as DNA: TGCGCCAGCAGCTTGGTAACGGAGACCCAGTACTTC. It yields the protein CASSLVTETQYF.

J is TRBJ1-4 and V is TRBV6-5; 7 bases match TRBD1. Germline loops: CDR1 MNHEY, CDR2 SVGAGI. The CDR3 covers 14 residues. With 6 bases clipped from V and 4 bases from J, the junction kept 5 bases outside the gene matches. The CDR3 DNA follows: TGTGCCAGCAGCTATAGGGACAGTAATGAAAAACTGTTTTTT. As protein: CASSYRDSNEKLFF.

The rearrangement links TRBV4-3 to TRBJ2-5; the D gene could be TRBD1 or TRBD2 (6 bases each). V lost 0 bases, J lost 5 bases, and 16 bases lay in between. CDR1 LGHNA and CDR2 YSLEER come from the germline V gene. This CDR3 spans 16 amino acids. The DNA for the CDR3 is TGCGCCAGCAGCCAAGATCTAACGGGGGCCGGGGAGACCCAGTACTTC. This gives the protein CASSQDLTGAGETQYF.